A selection of T cell receptor beta chains follows, all from one sample in a study of Ad26.COV2.S vaccination and SARS-CoV-2 variants. Assay used: immunoSEQ multiplex PCR; TCRdb lists only in-frame clones, some missing. Here the sample spans a few hundred thousand clones, around 82% being singletons. Sample: peripheral blood, taken in a trial of Ad26.COV2.S vaccine versus placebo. The receptors shown here come from a person aged 18-65 years who received the Ad26.COV2.S COVID-19 vaccine or a placebo. Both conserved end residues are part of each CDR3. D genes are given only for firm matches.

d_gene: -; v_gene: TRBV5-4; j_gene: TRBJ2-3; CDR3aa: CASSPSTDTQYF
d_gene: -; v_gene: TRBV18; j_gene: TRBJ1-2; CDR3aa: CASSPLDGANYGYTF
d_gene: -; v_gene: TRBV18; j_gene: TRBJ2-6; CDR3aa: CASSPLGPDRSGANVLTF
d_gene: -; v_gene: TRBV2; j_gene: TRBJ1-2; CDR3aa: CASSGNAGGHTF
d_gene: TRBD1; v_gene: TRBV11-3; j_gene: TRBJ1-4; CDR3aa: CASSLTGQDNEKLFF
d_gene: -; v_gene: TRBV5-1; j_gene: TRBJ1-1; CDR3aa: CASSLDGFIAFF
d_gene: -; v_gene: TRBV6-5; j_gene: TRBJ2-1; CDR3aa: CASSYWRESEQFF
d_gene: -; v_gene: TRBV7-9; j_gene: TRBJ2-3; CDR3aa: CASSPRGGSSTDTQYF
d_gene: -; v_gene: TRBV7-2; j_gene: TRBJ1-4; CDR3aa: CASSRYGGGLFF
d_gene: -; v_gene: TRBV12-3/TRBV12-4; j_gene: TRBJ2-5; CDR3aa: CASSLYGGETQYF
d_gene: -; v_gene: TRBV27; j_gene: TRBJ1-1; CDR3aa: CASRVGVGAEAFF
d_gene: TRBD1; v_gene: TRBV6-5; j_gene: TRBJ1-3; CDR3aa: CASGRTGVGNTIYF
d_gene: -; v_gene: TRBV19; j_gene: TRBJ1-5; CDR3aa: CASAGGAGSNQPQHF
d_gene: -; v_gene: TRBV4-1; j_gene: TRBJ2-1; CDR3aa: CASSLKGVESHNEQFF
d_gene: -; v_gene: TRBV4-1; j_gene: TRBJ1-1; CDR3aa: CASSQDREGTEAFF
d_gene: TRBD1; v_gene: TRBV2; j_gene: TRBJ1-5; CDR3aa: CASNTPGQDNFPISNQPQHF
d_gene: -; v_gene: TRBV5-4; j_gene: TRBJ1-2; CDR3aa: CASSLAGTGYTF
d_gene: -; v_gene: TRBV19; j_gene: TRBJ1-6; CDR3aa: CASSRGGGNSPLHF
d_gene: -; v_gene: TRBV3-1/TRBV3-2; j_gene: TRBJ2-7; CDR3aa: CASSQDHRSGQYF
d_gene: -; v_gene: TRBV4-2; j_gene: TRBJ2-7; CDR3aa: CASSQDRGDSYEQYF
d_gene: -; v_gene: TRBV5-3; j_gene: TRBJ1-2; CDR3aa: CARTRGESPANYGYTF
d_gene: -; v_gene: TRBV9; j_gene: TRBJ1-5; CDR3aa: CASSASGVNQPQHF
d_gene: TRBD2; v_gene: TRBV11-2; j_gene: TRBJ2-7; CDR3aa: CASSFERGTYEQYF
d_gene: -; v_gene: TRBV10-3; j_gene: TRBJ2-7; CDR3aa: CAISERTPSQSEQYF
d_gene: TRBD1; v_gene: TRBV6-5; j_gene: TRBJ2-7; CDR3aa: CASSPPGQGFVQYF
d_gene: TRBD2; v_gene: TRBV6-5; j_gene: TRBJ2-1; CDR3aa: CASSRSGTTYNEQFF
d_gene: -; v_gene: TRBV6-5; j_gene: TRBJ2-7; CDR3aa: CASSYRLRGQYF
d_gene: -; v_gene: TRBV5-4; j_gene: TRBJ2-5; CDR3aa: CASSLGGQAKETQYF
d_gene: -; v_gene: TRBV3-1/TRBV3-2; j_gene: TRBJ1-1; CDR3aa: CASSQVGGHINTEAFF
d_gene: -; v_gene: TRBV9; j_gene: TRBJ2-3; CDR3aa: CASSVQRVSDTQYF
d_gene: -; v_gene: TRBV6-5; j_gene: TRBJ1-4; CDR3aa: CASNYRGGHEEKLFF
d_gene: -; v_gene: TRBV19; j_gene: TRBJ1-2; CDR3aa: CASSIWAGEISGSGYTF
d_gene: -; v_gene: TRBV19; j_gene: TRBJ1-4; CDR3aa: CASSPRGGTNEKLFF
d_gene: -; v_gene: TRBV3-1/TRBV3-2; j_gene: TRBJ1-2; CDR3aa: CASSQTVYGYTF
d_gene: -; v_gene: TRBV29-1; j_gene: TRBJ2-7; CDR3aa: CSVTTGTAPYEQYF
d_gene: TRBD1; v_gene: TRBV18; j_gene: TRBJ2-3; CDR3aa: CASSLSQTGTASTDTQYF
d_gene: TRBD1; v_gene: TRBV27; j_gene: TRBJ2-7; CDR3aa: CASSFGAGGTYEQYF
d_gene: TRBD2; v_gene: TRBV7-2; j_gene: TRBJ2-3; CDR3aa: CASTSQAGTSGATDTQYF
d_gene: -; v_gene: TRBV3-1/TRBV3-2; j_gene: TRBJ2-7; CDR3aa: CASSSAPSEQYF
d_gene: TRBD1; v_gene: TRBV5-4; j_gene: TRBJ1-3; CDR3aa: CASSSSGQGHSGNTIYF
d_gene: TRBD1; v_gene: TRBV19; j_gene: TRBJ1-1; CDR3aa: CASRDRGTTEAFF
d_gene: -; v_gene: TRBV7-8; j_gene: TRBJ2-7; CDR3aa: CASSPTGLSYEQYF
d_gene: -; v_gene: TRBV19; j_gene: TRBJ1-5; CDR3aa: CASSIAHPPQHF
d_gene: TRBD2; v_gene: TRBV5-4; j_gene: TRBJ2-7; CDR3aa: CASSLGPGLAGGHEQYF
d_gene: -; v_gene: TRBV2; j_gene: TRBJ2-7; CDR3aa: CASSRERASYEQYF
d_gene: -; v_gene: TRBV5-1; j_gene: TRBJ2-3; CDR3aa: CASRGATDTQYF
d_gene: -; v_gene: TRBV19; j_gene: TRBJ2-7; CDR3aa: CASSIGEGYEQYF
d_gene: TRBD2; v_gene: TRBV6-2/TRBV6-3; j_gene: TRBJ2-3; CDR3aa: CASSYPPLAVRTDTQYF
d_gene: -; v_gene: TRBV29-1; j_gene: TRBJ1-1; CDR3aa: CSACRGSNTEAFF
d_gene: TRBD1; v_gene: TRBV18; j_gene: TRBJ1-1; CDR3aa: CASSPQGTALGTEAFF
d_gene: -; v_gene: TRBV18; j_gene: TRBJ1-4; CDR3aa: CASSPPGSNEKLFF
d_gene: -; v_gene: TRBV6-5; j_gene: TRBJ1-1; CDR3aa: CASSYSREITEAFF